This entry features one T cell receptor (beta chain) sequence. Its antigen is undetermined. As to time point: cycle 4 day 1 (C4D1), after about 6 weeks of nivolumab. Every one of the patients relapsed after autologous stem cell transplantation (brentuximab vedotin exposure was variable). CD4+ T cells were purified from thawed PBMCs by magnetic negative selection. Patients' outcomes at their best amounted to complete response, partial response or progressive disease. This CDR3 comprises 14 residues. Germline lookup yields CDR1 SGHAT and CDR2 FQNNGV. Trimming at V came to 3 bases and at J to 3 bases, leaving 3 bases not matched to a gene. The source of the sample is a study of PD-1 blockade in classical Hodgkin lymphoma. Data came from immunoSEQ multiplex PCR; TCRdb stores just in-frame clones and leaves some out. The table includes just under 6,500 clones, roughly nine tenths detected once. Findings and limits, study-wide: Healthy donors were reported to have higher baseline TCR diversity than newly diagnosed patients. CD8+ TCR diversity did not rise significantly by C4D1, unlike CD4+. The baseline diversity of complete responders showed similarity to that of newly diagnosed patients.

The source was CD4+ T cells from blood, collected before the fourth cycle of nivolumab. The sequence came from a human donor with classical Hodgkin lymphoma. The V gene is TRBV11-2, the J gene TRBJ1-1; 8 positions agree with TRBD1. The CDR3 is CASSFHRGDTEAFF. The CDR3 coding sequence is TGTGCCAGCAGCTTCCACAGGGGGGACACTGAAGCTTTCTTT.